The rows below give T cell receptor beta chains drawn from one sample of a study of post-analysis software for immune sequencing data. TCRdb ran MiXCR on the PCR reads and lists one entry per CDR3 protein. The data show some 370,000 distinct CDR3 sequences, less than 35% seen once. The sequencing sample was made of blood. These receptors were collected from a girl aged 10 to 17 with multiple sclerosis. Both conserved end residues are part of each CDR3. A D gene is named only where the DNA matches it firmly. A clone size is listed for some rows: how often the clone was seen (once, few, many), or a class if it is expanded.

few | TRBJ1-5 | 14 | . | TRBV20-1 | CSARKDRPNQPQHF | TGCAGTGCTAGGAAGGACCGGCCTAATCAGCCCCAGCATTTT
. | TRBJ1-2 | 17 | . | TRBV4-1 | CASSPIGTKLTNYGYTF | TGCGCCAGCAGCCCAATAGGGACAAAATTAACTAACTATGGCTACACCTTC
many | TRBJ2-3 | 11 | . | TRBV12-3/TRBV12-4 | CASSLVDTQYF | TGTGCCAGCAGTTTGGTGGATACGCAGTATTTT
few | TRBJ2-6 | 19 | . | TRBV12-3/TRBV12-4 | CASSFYGPGPNSGANVLTF | TGTGCCAGCAGTTTTTACGGGCCGGGACCGAACTCTGGGGCCAACGTCCTGACTTTC
few | TRBJ1-2 | 12 | . | TRBV20-1 | CSASHGPYGYTF | TGCAGTGCTAGTCACGGCCCCTATGGCTACACCTTC
. | TRBJ2-1 | 15 | . | TRBV20-1 | CSARPQGRVGNEQFF | TGCAGTGCTAGACCGCAGGGAAGGGTTGGGAATGAGCAGTTCTTC
few | TRBJ2-1 | 12 | TRBD1 | TRBV12-3/TRBV12-4 | CASSRTGGEQFF | TGTGCCAGCAGTCGGACAGGCGGTGAGCAGTTCTTC
. | TRBJ2-3 | 13 | . | TRBV7-3 | CASSLMEADTQYF | TGTGCCAGCAGCTTAATGGAGGCAGATACGCAGTATTTT
few | TRBJ2-6 | 15 | . | TRBV20-1 | CSAFEGGPGANVLTF | TGCAGTGCTTTCGAAGGGGGACCTGGGGCCAACGTCCTGACTTTC
few | TRBJ2-3 | 15 | TRBD2 | TRBV4-1 | CASSETSGGLDTQYF | TGCGCCAGCAGCGAAACTAGCGGGGGGCTAGATACGCAGTATTTT
. | TRBJ1-1 | 12 | . | TRBV29-1 | CSVVRGGTEAFF | TGCAGCGTTGTACGGGGGGGAACTGAAGCTTTCTTT
. | TRBJ2-7 | 14 | . | TRBV6-5 | CASSYSKESYEQYF | TGTGCCAGCAGTTACTCGAAAGAGTCCTACGAGCAGTACTTC